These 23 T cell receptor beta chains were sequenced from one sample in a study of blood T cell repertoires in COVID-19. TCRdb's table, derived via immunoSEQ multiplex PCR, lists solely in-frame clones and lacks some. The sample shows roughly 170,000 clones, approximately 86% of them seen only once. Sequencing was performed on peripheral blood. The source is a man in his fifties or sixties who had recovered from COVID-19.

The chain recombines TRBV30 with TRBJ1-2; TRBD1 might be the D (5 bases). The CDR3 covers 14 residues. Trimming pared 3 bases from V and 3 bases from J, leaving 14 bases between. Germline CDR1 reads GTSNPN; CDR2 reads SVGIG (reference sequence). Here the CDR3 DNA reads TGTGCCTGGAGAATAAGGGGTGTGGACTATGGCTACACCTTC. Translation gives CAWRIRGVDYGYTF.

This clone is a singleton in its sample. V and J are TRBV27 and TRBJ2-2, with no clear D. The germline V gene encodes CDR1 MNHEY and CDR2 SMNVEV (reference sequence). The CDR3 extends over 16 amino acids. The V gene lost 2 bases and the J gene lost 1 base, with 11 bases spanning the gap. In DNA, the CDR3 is TGTGCCAGCAGTTTACTCCAGAGACTGAACACCGGGGAGCTGTTTTTT. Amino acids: CASSLLQRLNTGELFF.

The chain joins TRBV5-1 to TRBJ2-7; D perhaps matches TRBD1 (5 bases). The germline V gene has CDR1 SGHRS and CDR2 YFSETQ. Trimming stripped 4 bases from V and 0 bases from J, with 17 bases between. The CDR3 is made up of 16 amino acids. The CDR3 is CASSHSDSRSSYEQYF. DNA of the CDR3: TGCGCCAGCAGCCACTCAGACAGTCGAAGCTCCTACGAGCAGTACTTC.

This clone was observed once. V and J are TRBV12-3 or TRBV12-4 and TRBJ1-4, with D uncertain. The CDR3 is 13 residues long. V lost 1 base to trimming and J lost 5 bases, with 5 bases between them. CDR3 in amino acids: CASSLERNEKLFF. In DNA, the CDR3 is TGTGCCAGCAGTTTAGAGCGGAATGAAAAACTGTTTTTT.

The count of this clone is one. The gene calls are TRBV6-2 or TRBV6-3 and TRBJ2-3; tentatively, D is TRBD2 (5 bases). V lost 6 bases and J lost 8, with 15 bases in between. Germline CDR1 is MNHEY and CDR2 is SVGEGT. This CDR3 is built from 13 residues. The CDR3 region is CASSFREGSTQYF. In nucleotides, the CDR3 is TGTGCCAGCAGCTTTAGAGAAGGGAGTACGCAGTATTTT.

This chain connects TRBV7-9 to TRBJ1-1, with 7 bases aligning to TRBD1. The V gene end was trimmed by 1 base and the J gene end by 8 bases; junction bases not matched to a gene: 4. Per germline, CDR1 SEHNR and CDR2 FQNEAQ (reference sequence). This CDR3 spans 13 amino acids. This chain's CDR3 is CASSLEGQSEAFF. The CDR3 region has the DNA TGTGCCAGCAGCTTAGAGGGACAGTCCGAAGCTTTCTTT.

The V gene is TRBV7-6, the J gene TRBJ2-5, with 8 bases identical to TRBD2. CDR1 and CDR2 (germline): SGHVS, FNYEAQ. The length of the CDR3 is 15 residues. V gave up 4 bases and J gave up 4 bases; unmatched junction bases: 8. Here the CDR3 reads CASSSPRGLVETQYF. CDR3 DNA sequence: TGTGCCAGCAGCTCACCAAGGGGACTAGTAGAGACCCAGTACTTC.

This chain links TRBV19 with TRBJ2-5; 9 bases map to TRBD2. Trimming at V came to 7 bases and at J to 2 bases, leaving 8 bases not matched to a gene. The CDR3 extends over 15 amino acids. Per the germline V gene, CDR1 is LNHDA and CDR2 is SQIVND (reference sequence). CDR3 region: CASMGRGGRQETQYF. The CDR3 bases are TGTGCCAGTATGGGGCGGGGGGGAAGACAAGAGACCCAGTACTTC. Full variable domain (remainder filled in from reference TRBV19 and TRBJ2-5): DGGITQSPKYLFRKEGQNVTLSCEQNLNHDAMYWYRQDPGQGLRLIYYSQIVNDFQKGDIAEGYSVSREKKESFPLTVTSAQKNPTAFYLCASMGRGGRQETQYFGPGTRLLVL.

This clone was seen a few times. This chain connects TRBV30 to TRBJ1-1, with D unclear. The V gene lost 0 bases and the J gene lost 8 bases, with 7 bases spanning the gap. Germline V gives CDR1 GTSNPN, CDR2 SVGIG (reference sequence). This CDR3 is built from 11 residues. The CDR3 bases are TGTGCCTGGAGTGTGTCCCGGGAAGCTTTCTTT. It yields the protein CAWSVSREAFF.

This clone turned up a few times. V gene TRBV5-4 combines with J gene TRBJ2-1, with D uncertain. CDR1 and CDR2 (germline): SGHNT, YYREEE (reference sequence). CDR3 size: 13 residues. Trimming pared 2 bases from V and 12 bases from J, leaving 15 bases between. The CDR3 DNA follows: TGTGCCAGCAGCTTCACGAACCAGCCAGGGCAGTTCTTC. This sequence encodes CASSFTNQPGQFF. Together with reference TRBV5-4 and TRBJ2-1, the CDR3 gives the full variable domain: ETGVTQSPTHLIKTRGQQVTLRCSSQSGHNTVSWYQQALGQGPQFIFQYYREEENGRGNFPPRFSGLQFPNYSSELNVNALELDDSALYLCASSFTNQPGQFFGPGTRLTVL.

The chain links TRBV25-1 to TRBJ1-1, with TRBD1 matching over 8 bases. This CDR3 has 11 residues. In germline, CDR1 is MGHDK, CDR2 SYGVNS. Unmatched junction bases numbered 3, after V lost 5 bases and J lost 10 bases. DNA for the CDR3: TGTGCCAGCAGTCAACAGGGGGGAGCTTTCTTT. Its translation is CASSQQGGAFF.

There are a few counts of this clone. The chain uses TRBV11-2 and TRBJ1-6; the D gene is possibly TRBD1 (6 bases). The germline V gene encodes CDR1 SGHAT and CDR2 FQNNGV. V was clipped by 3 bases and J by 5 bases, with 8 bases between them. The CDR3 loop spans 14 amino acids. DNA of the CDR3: TGTGCCAGCAGCTTTTCAGGGGATAATTCACCCCTCCACTTT. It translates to CASSFSGDNSPLHF.

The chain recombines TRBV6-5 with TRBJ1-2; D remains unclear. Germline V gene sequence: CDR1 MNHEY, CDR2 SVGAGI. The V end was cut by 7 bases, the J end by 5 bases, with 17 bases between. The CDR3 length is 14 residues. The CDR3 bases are TGTGCCAGCAACACGGGCGGGAGGTTATATGGCTACACCTTC. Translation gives CASNTGGRLYGYTF.

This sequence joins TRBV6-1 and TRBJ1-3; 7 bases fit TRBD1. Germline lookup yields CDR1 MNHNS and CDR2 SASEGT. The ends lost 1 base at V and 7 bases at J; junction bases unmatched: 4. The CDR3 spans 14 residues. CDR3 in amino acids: CASSEGQGGNTIYF. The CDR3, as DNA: TGTGCCAGCAGTGAAGGACAGGGAGGTAACACCATATATTTT.

This CDR3 reads CASRSATGGNTIYF. The DNA of the CDR3 is TGTGCCAGCAGGTCCGCGACAGGCGGAAACACCATATATTTT. The rearrangement links TRBV6-5 to TRBJ1-3; tentatively, D is TRBD1 (6 bases). Germline V gene lookup returns CDR1 MNHEY and CDR2 SVGAGI. This CDR3 contains 14 residues. The ends were cut back, 6 bases at V and 4 bases at J, with 13 bases in the middle.

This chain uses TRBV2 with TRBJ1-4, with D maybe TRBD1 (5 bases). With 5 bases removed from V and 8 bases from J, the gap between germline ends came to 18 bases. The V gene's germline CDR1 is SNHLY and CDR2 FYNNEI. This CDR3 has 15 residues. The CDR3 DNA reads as TGTGCCAGCAGTCCCCCTCGGGCCTCAGGGGAAAAACTGTTTTTT. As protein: CASSPPRASGEKLFF.

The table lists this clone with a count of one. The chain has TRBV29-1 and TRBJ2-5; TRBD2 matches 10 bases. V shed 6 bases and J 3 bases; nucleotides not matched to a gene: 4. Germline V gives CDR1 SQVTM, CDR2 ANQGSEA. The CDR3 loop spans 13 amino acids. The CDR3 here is CSVVAGGEETQYF. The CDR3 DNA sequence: TGCAGCGTCGTAGCGGGGGGCGAAGAGACCCAGTACTTC.

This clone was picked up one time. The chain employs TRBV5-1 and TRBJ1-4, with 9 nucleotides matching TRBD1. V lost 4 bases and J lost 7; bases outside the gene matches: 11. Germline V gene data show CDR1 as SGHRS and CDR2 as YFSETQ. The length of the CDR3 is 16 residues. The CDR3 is CASSPGQGGFGEKLFF. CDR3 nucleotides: TGCGCCAGCAGCCCGGGACAGGGAGGGTTTGGTGAAAAACTGTTTTTT.

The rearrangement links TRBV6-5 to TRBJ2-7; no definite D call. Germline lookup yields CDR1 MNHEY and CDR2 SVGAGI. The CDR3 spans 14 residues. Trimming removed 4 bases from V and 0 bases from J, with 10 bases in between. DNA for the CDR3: TGTGCCAGCAGTTCCCCAGCGAGCTCCTACGAGCAGTACTTC. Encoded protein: CASSSPASSYEQYF.

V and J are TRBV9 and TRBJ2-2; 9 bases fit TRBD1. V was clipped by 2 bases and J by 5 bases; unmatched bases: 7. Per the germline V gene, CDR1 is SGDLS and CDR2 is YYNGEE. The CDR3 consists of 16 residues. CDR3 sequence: CASSVYRGLSTGELFF. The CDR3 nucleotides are TGTGCCAGCAGCGTTTACAGGGGGCTTAGTACCGGGGAGCTGTTTTTT.

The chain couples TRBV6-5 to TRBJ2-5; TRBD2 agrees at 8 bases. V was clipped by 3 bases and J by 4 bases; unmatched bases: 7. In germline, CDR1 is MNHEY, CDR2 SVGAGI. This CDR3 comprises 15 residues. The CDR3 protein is CASSYSVREGETQYF. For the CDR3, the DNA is TGTGCCAGCAGTTATTCCGTCCGGGAGGGAGAGACCCAGTACTTC.

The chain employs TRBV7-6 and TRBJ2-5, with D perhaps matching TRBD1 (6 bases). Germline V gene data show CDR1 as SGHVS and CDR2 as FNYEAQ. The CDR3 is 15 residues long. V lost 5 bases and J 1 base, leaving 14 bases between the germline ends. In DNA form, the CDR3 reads TGTGCCAGCAGCGGCCTGGGGACACCCCAAGAGACCCAGTACTTC. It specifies CASSGLGTPQETQYF.

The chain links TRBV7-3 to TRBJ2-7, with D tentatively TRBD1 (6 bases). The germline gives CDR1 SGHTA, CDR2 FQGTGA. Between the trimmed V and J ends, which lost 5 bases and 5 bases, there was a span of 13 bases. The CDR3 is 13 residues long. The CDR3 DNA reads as TGTGCCAGCAGCCCCAACAGGGATCACGAGCAGTACTTC. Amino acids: CASSPNRDHEQYF.